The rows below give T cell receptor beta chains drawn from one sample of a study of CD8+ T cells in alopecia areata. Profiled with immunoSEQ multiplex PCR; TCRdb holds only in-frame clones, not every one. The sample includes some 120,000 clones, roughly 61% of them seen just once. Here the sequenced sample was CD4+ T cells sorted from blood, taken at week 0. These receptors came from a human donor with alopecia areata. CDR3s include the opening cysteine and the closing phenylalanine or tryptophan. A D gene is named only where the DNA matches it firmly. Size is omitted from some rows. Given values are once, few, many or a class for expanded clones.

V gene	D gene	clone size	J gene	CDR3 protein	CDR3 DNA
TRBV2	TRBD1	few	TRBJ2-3	CASVRQGAKDTQYF	TGTGCCAGCGTTCGACAGGGGGCAAAGGATACGCAGTATTTT
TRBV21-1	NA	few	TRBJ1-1	CASSARTAPKNTEAFF	TGTGCCAGCAGCGCGAGAACCGCCCCTAAGAACACTGAAGCTTTCTTT
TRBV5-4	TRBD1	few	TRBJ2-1	CASSTIPGQNYNEQFF	TGTGCCAGCAGCACGATCCCGGGACAGAACTACAATGAGCAGTTCTTC
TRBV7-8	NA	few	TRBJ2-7	CASSLEAYEQYF	TGTGCCAGCAGCTTGGAAGCCTACGAGCAGTACTTC
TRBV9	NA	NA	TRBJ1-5	CASSTTGSGQPQHF	TGTGCCAGCAGCACTACAGGCTCCGGTCAGCCCCAGCATTTT
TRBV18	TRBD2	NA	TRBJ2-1	CASSPLVGGRANEQFF	TGTGCCAGCTCACCGCTAGTCGGCGGGAGGGCCAATGAGCAGTTCTTC
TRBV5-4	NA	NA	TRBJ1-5	CASSLDRGNQPQHF	TGTGCCAGCAGCTTGGACAGGGGCAATCAGCCCCAGCATTTT
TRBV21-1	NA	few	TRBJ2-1	CASSKPLGRGSSYNEQFF	TGTGCCAGCAGCAAACCCCTGGGGAGGGGTAGCTCCTACAATGAGCAGTTCTTC
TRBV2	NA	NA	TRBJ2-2	CASSVQGSNTGELFF	TGTGCCAGCAGTGTTCAGGGCAGCAACACCGGGGAGCTGTTTTTT
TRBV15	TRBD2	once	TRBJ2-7	CATSRVGYGTSGSYEQYF	TGTGCCACCAGCAGAGTGGGATATGGGACTAGCGGGAGTTACGAGCAGTACTTC
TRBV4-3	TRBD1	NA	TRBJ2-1	CASSQDEGQGDNRPFF	TGCGCCAGCAGCCAAGATGAGGGACAGGGAGATAACCGACCGTTCTTC
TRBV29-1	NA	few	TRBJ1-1	CSVEKPLGAGNTEAFF	TGCAGCGTTGAAAAACCTTTGGGGGCAGGGAACACTGAAGCTTTCTTT